This T cell receptor (beta chain) is from a study of shared clonotypes between healthy human individuals. Study information: Researchers drew samples from two women and three men aged 18 to 49.

Some clones are missing from TCRdb's copy, which holds only in-frame ones; the method was immunoSEQ multiplex PCR. Found here are under 2.5 million clones, 85% to 95% of them singletons; the top ten hold 0.37%. Study-level findings and limits: Clonotype sharing levels among donors were expected to vary with sequencing depth.

The J segment lost 7 bases and the V segment lost 4 bases, leaving 6 bases of the junction unmatched. Germline V gene sequence: CDR1 SGHKS, CDR2 YYEKEE (reference sequence). The CDR3 is made up of 13 amino acids. Details on this clone: What it binds is unknown.

This TCR was recovered from a man between 18 and 29 years old in good health. Some clones in this sample may be carry-over from other donors' samples. The chain employs TRBV5-5 and TRBJ2-5; 8 bases agree with TRBD1. Specimen: naive CD4+ T cells from PBMCs. Subset noted: CD45RA+ positively selected. Here the CDR3 reads CASSETGDGTQYF. As DNA, the CDR3 is TGTGCCAGCAGCGAGACAGGGGACGGGACCCAGTACTTC. Filled out from reference TRBV5-5 and TRBJ2-5, the complete variable domain reads DAGVTQSPTHLIKTRGQQVTLRCSPISGHKSVSWYQQVLGQGPQFIFQYYEKEERGRGNFPDRFSARQFPNYSSELNVNALLLGDSALYLCASSETGDGTQYFGPGTRLLVL.